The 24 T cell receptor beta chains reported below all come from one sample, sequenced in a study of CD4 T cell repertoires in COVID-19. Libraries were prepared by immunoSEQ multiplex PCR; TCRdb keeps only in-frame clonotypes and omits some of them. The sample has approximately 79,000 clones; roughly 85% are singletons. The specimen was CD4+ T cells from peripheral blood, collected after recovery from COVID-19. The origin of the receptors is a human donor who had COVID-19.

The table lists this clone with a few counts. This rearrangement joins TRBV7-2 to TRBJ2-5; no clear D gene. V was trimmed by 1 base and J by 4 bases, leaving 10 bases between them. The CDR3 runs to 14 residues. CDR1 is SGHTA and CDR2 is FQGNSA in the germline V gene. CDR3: CASSLVNVAETQYF. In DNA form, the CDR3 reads TGTGCCAGCAGCTTAGTTAACGTCGCAGAGACCCAGTACTTC.

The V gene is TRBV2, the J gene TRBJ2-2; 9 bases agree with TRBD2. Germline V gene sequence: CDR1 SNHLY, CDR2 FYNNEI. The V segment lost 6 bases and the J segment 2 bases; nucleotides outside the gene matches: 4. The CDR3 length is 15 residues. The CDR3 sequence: CASSERGANTGELFF. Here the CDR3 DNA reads TGTGCCAGCAGCGAGCGGGGGGCCAACACCGGGGAGCTGTTTTTT.

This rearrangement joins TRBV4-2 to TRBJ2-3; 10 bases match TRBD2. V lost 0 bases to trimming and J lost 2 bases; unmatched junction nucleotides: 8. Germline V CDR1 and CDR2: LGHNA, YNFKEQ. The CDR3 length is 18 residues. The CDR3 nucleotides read TGTGCCAGCAGCCAAGAGCCGCTAGCGGGGGCCATCACAGATACGCAGTATTTT. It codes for CASSQEPLAGAITDTQYF.

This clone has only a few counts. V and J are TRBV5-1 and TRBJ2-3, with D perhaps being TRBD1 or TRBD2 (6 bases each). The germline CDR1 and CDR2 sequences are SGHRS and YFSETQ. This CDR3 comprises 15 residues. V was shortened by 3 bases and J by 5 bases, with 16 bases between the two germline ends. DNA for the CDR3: TGCGCCAGCAGCTCCGACGGGGGCCGGGGAGATACGCAGTATTTT. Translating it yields CASSSDGGRGDTQYF. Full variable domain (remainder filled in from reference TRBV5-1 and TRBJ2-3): KAGVTQTPRYLIKTRGQQVTLSCSPISGHRSVSWYQQTPGQGLQFLFEYFSETQRNKGNFPGRFSGRQFSNSRSEMNVSTLELGDSALYLCASSSDGGRGDTQYFGPGTRLTVL.

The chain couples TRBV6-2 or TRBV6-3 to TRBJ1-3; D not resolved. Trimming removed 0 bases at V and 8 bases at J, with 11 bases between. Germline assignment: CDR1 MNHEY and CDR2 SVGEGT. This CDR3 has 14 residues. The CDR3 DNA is TGTGCCAGCAGTTACTCGTCCTCCCGGGACACCATATATTTT. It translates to CASSYSSSRDTIYF.

CDR3 DNA sequence: TGTGCCAGCAGCCTCGGGTCACCCTATGGCTACACCTTC. Residues: CASSLGSPYGYTF. The rearrangement uses TRBV11-2 and TRBJ1-2; no definite D call. The CDR3 contains 13 residues. The V gene's germline CDR1 is SGHAT and CDR2 FQNNGV. The V gene lost 5 bases and the J gene lost 4 bases, with 11 bases spanning the gap.

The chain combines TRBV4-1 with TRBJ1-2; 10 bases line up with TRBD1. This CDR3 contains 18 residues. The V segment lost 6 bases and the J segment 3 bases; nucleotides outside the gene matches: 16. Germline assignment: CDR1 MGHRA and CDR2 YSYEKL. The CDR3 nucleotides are TGCGCCAGCAGACCTAGGGGGACAGGGGCCGGGGAGGACTATGGCTACACCTTC. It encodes CASRPRGTGAGEDYGYTF.

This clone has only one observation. In DNA form, the CDR3 reads TGTGCCAGTACCTCAGGAGGAAACACCATATATTTT. Translated: CASTSGGNTIYF. The chain carries TRBV19 and TRBJ1-3, with no clear D. CDR1 LNHDA and CDR2 SQIVND come from the germline V gene (reference sequence). The CDR3 runs to 12 residues. Trimming removed 7 bases from V and 4 bases from J, with 8 bases in between.

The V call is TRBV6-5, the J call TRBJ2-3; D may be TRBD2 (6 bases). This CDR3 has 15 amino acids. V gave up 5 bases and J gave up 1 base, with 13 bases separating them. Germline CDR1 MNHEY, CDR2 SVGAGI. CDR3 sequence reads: CASSLQWGGTDTQYF. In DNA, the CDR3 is TGTGCCAGCAGTCTTCAGTGGGGGGGCACAGATACGCAGTATTTT.

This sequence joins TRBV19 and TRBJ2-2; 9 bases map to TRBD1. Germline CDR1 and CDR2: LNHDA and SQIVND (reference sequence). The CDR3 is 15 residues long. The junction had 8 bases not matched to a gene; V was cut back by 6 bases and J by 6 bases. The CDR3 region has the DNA TGTGCCAGTAGCGAACAGGGGGCAGTCGCCGGGGAGCTGTTTTTT. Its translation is CASSEQGAVAGELFF.

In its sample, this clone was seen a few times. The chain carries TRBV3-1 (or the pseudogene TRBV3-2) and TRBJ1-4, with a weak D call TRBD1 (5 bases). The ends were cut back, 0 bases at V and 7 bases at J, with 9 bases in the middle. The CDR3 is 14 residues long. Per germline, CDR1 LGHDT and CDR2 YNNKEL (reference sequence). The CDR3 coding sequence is TGTGCCAGCAGCCAAGAGGGGGGTTGTGAAAAACTGTTTTTT. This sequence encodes CASSQEGGCEKLFF.

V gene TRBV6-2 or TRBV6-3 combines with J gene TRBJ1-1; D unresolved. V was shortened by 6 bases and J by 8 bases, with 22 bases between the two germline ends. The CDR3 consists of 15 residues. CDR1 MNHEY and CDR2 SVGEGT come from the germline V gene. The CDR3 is CASSADARVGGEAFF. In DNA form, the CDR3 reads TGTGCCAGCAGCGCGGACGCCCGGGTGGGTGGCGAAGCTTTCTTT.

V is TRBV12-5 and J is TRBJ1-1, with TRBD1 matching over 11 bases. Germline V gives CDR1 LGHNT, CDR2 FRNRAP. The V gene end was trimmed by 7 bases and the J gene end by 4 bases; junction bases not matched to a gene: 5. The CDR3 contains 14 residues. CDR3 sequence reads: CASEPGTGGTEAFF. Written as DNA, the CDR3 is TGTGCTAGTGAACCCGGGACAGGGGGCACTGAAGCTTTCTTT.

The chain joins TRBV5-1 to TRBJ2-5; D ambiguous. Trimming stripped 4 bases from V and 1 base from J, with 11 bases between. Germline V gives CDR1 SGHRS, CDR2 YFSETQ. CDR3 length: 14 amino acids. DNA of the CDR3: TGCGCCAGCAGCGTGCAGGTATCCCAAGAGACCCAGTACTTC. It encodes CASSVQVSQETQYF.

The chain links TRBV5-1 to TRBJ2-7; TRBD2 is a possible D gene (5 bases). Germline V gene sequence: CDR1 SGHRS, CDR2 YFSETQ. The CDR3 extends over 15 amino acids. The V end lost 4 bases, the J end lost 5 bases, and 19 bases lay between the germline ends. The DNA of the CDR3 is TGCGCCAGCAGCCCCTGGGGAGACCTGAGAAACGAGCAGTACTTC. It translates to CASSPWGDLRNEQYF. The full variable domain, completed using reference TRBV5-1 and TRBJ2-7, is KAGVTQTPRYLIKTRGQQVTLSCSPISGHRSVSWYQQTPGQGLQFLFEYFSETQRNKGNFPGRFSGRQFSNSRSEMNVSTLELGDSALYLCASSPWGDLRNEQYFGPGTRLTVT.

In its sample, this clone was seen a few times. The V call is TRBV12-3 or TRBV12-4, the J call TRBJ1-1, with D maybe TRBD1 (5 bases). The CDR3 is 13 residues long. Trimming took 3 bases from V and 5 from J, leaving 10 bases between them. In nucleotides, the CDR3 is TGTGCCAGCAGTTTCAGGGTAGATACTGAAGCTTTCTTT. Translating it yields CASSFRVDTEAFF.

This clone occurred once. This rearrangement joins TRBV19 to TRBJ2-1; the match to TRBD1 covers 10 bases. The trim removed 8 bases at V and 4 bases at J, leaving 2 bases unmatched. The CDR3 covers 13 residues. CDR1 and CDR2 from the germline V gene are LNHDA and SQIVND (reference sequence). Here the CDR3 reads CASDRGRYNEQFF. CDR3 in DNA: TGTGCCAGTGACAGGGGGCGATACAATGAGCAGTTCTTC.

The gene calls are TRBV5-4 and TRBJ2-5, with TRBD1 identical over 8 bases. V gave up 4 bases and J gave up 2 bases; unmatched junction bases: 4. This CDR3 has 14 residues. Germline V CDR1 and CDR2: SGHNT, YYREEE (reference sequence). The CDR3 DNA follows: TGTGCCAGCAGCCCGGGACAGGCGCAAGAGACCCAGTACTTC. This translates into CASSPGQAQETQYF.

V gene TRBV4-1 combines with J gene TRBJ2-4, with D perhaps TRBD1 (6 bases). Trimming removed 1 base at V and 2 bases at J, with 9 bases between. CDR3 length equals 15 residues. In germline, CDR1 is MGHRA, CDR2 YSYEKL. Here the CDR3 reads CASSQGQVSKNIQYF. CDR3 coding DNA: TGCGCCAGCAGCCAAGGACAGGTTTCCAAAAACATTCAGTACTTC.

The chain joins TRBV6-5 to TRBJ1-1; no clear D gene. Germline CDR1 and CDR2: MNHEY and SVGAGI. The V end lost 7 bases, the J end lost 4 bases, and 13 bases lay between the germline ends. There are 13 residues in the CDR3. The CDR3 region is CASKLAVTTEAFF. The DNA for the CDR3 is TGTGCCAGCAAGCTGGCGGTGACCACTGAAGCTTTCTTT.

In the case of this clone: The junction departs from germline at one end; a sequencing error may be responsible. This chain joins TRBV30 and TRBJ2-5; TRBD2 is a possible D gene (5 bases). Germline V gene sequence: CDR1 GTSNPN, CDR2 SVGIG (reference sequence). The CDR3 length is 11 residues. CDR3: CAWSAQWRSNF. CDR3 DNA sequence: TGTGCCTGGAGTGCCCAATGGAGGTCGAACTTC.

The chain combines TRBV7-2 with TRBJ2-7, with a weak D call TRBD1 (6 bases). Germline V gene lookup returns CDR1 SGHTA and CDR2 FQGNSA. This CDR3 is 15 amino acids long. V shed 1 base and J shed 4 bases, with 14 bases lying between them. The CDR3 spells CASSLVKGGGYEQYF. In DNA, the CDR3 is TGTGCCAGCAGCTTAGTAAAAGGGGGTGGTTACGAGCAGTACTTC. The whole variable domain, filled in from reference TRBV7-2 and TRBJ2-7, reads GAGVSQSPSNKVTEKGKDVELRCDPISGHTALYWYRQSLGQGLEFLIYFQGNSAPDKSGLPSDRFSAERTGGSVSTLTIQRTQQEDSAVYLCASSLVKGGGYEQYFGPGTRLTVT.

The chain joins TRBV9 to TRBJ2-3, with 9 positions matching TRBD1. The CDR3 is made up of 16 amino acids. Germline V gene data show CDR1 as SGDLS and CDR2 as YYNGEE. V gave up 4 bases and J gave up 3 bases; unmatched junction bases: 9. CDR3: CASSISETGGTDTQYF. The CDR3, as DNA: TGTGCCAGCAGCATTTCCGAGACAGGGGGGACAGATACGCAGTATTTT.

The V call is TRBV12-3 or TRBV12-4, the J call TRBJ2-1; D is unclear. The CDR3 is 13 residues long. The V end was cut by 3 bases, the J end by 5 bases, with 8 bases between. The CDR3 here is CASSFYGDNEQFF. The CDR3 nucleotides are TGTGCCAGCAGTTTTTACGGCGACAATGAGCAGTTCTTC.